This T cell receptor (beta chain) was documented in a study of T cells in Graves' hyperthyroidism and ophthalmopathy. The CDR3 consists of 12 residues. V dropped 6 bases and J dropped 0 bases, with 5 bases sitting between them. Germline CDR1 is LGHDT and CDR2 is YNNKEL (reference sequence). Researchers amplified the TCR beta CDR3 regions from RNA transcripts. The HTBI set primed first-round TCR CDR3 RT-PCR. Via MiXCR, TCRdb re-called the multiplex PCR reads, giving one row per CDR3 protein. The sample carries fewer than 600,000 distinct CDR3 sequences, 13% to 15% recorded once. This clonotype showed up many times.

The clonotype was recovered from a woman aged 40-49 years with Graves' hyperthyroidism. Material: blood. The chain links TRBV3-1 to TRBJ1-1, with D possibly matching TRBD1 (5 bases). The CDR3 is CASRQVNTEAFF. The CDR3 DNA sequence: TGTGCCAGCAGACAGGTGAACACTGAAGCTTTCTTT.